These 17 T cell receptor beta chains were all obtained from the same sample, sequenced in a study of cytomegalovirus exposure and HLA in healthy donors. PCR was performed using 60 Vbeta and 13 Jbeta primers. Using immunoSEQ multiplex PCR, the repertoire was profiled, and TCRdb retains in-frame clones only, with some absent. This table has about 200,000 clones, just over 75% appearing once. What was sequenced was PBMCs. These receptors originate from a man aged 25 to 45 in good health and CMV-seronegative.

The chain recombines TRBV19 with TRBJ2-7, with TRBD2 matching over 12 bases. V lost 3 bases, J lost 4 bases, and 4 bases stayed unmatched. This CDR3 spans 15 amino acids. The germline gives CDR1 LNHDA, CDR2 SQIVND (reference sequence). CDR3 in DNA: TGTGCCAGTAGTATTAGCACTAGCGGGAGGTACGAGCAGTACTTC. Translation gives CASSISTSGRYEQYF.

In this sample, this clone turned up once. The chain uses TRBV5-1 and TRBJ2-7, with 8 positions matching TRBD2. Germline CDR1 SGHRS, CDR2 YFSETQ. The junction had 5 bases not matched to a gene; V was cut back by 3 bases and J by 3 bases. The CDR3 consists of 14 residues. This CDR3 is CASSSGTRGYEQYF. The CDR3 DNA is TGCGCCAGCAGCTCCGGGACTAGGGGCTACGAGCAGTACTTC. Supplemented by reference TRBV5-1 and TRBJ2-7, the full variable domain reads KAGVTQTPRYLIKTRGQQVTLSCSPISGHRSVSWYQQTPGQGLQFLFEYFSETQRNKGNFPGRFSGRQFSNSRSEMNVSTLELGDSALYLCASSSGTRGYEQYFGPGTRLTVT.

The chain is built from TRBV7-9 and TRBJ2-3; 12 bases map to TRBD2. The V and J ends lost 5 bases and 3 bases, in that order; junction bases with no gene match: 9. Germline assignment: CDR1 SEHNR and CDR2 FQNEAQ (reference sequence). The CDR3 totals 17 residues. The CDR3 loop is CASSRRLAGVRTDTQYF. The CDR3 bases are TGTGCCAGCAGCCGAAGACTAGCGGGAGTGCGAACAGATACGCAGTATTTT.

As concerns this clone: One end of the junction is discordant with germline, which a read error may explain. The V gene is TRBV7-9, the J gene TRBJ1-5; a weak D match, TRBD1 (5 bases). The CDR3 sequence is 15 residues long. Germline values: CDR1 SEHNR, CDR2 FQNEAQ (reference sequence). The CDR3 DNA sequence: TGTTCCAGCAGCCATACGGACATTACCAATCAGCCCCAGCATTTT. This encodes CSSSHTDITNQPQHF. The entire variable domain, with the rest obtained from reference TRBV7-9 and TRBJ1-5, is as follows: DTGVSQNPRHKITKRGQNVTFRCDPISEHNRLYWYRQTLGQGPEFLTYFQNEAQLEKSRLLSDRFSAERPKGSFSTLEIQRTEQGDSAMYLCSSSHTDITNQPQHFGDGTRLSIL.

CDR3 nucleotide sequence: TGTGCCAGCAGCGTCGGACTAGCAGAGACCCAGTACTTC. Translation: CASSVGLAETQYF. The genes are TRBV9 and TRBJ2-5, with TRBD2 matching 8 bases. CDR3 size: 13 residues. V was pared by 2 bases and J by 4 bases, with 1 base of the junction left unmatched. Germline loops: CDR1 SGDLS, CDR2 YYNGEE.

The rearrangement links TRBV19 to TRBJ1-5; 9 bases match TRBD1. Germline CDR1 reads LNHDA; CDR2 reads SQIVND (reference sequence). This CDR3 has 14 residues. V shed 7 bases and J 6 bases; nucleotides not matched to a gene: 7. This CDR3 reads CASNPGQGFQPQHF. The CDR3 coding sequence is TGTGCCAGTAATCCGGGACAGGGCTTTCAGCCCCAGCATTTT.

This clone was detected once. The chain links TRBV5-1 to TRBJ2-5; possibly TRBD1 for D (6 bases). The CDR3 loop spans 14 amino acids. V gave up 1 base and J gave up 3 bases, with 10 bases separating them. Germline CDR1 reads SGHRS; CDR2 reads YFSETQ. CDR3 sequence reads: CASSLFGQKETQYF. Written as DNA, the CDR3 is TGCGCCAGCAGCTTGTTCGGACAGAAAGAGACCCAGTACTTC.

This clone qualifies as medium-sized (0.01 to 0.1%). The genes are TRBV7-3 and TRBJ1-1, with a tentative D call TRBD1 (5 bases). V shed 2 bases and J shed 5 bases, with 12 bases lying between them. This CDR3 contains 14 residues. Germline values: CDR1 SGHTA, CDR2 FQGTGA. In nucleotides, the CDR3 is TGTGCCAGCAGCTTAGTGGGGGGAGGGACTGAAGCTTTCTTT. It is translated as CASSLVGGGTEAFF.

This clone occurred a few times. The chain is built from TRBV15 and TRBJ1-2; 9 nucleotides agree with TRBD1. The germline gives CDR1 LNHNV, CDR2 YYDKDF (reference sequence). The CDR3 runs to 15 residues. The trim removed 4 bases at V and 2 bases at J, leaving 5 bases unmatched. DNA of the CDR3: TGTGCCACCAGCAACCCGACAGGGGGAAACTATGGCTACACCTTC. It translates to CATSNPTGGNYGYTF.

This chain joins TRBV6-1 and TRBJ1-4, with D hard to call. The CDR3 has 13 amino acids. Trimming removed 2 bases at V and 8 bases at J, with 9 bases between. The germline CDR1 and CDR2 sequences are MNHNS and SASEGT. The CDR3 DNA is TGTGCCAGCAGTGAACAGGTTTTGGAAAAACTGTTTTTT. Translation: CASSEQVLEKLFF.

The V call is TRBV5-4, the J call TRBJ2-7, with D possibly TRBD2 on 6 matching bases. The CDR3 extends over 17 amino acids. Germline lookup yields CDR1 SGHNT and CDR2 YYREEE (reference sequence). Trimming left V 4 bases short and J 0 bases short, with 20 bases between. Written as DNA, the CDR3 is TGTGCCAGCAGCCCGAAGAGCGGCGGGATACCCTCCTACGAGCAGTACTTC. Its translation: CASSPKSGGIPSYEQYF.

The J gene is TRBJ2-5, the V gene TRBV7-9; D is undetermined. The CDR3 has 15 residues. Trimming cost V 6 bases and J 2 bases, with 16 bases left between them. Germline assignment: CDR1 SEHNR and CDR2 FQNEAQ (reference sequence). This chain's CDR3 is CASSRLTPGQETQYF. The CDR3 region has the DNA TGTGCCAGCAGTAGGTTAACACCAGGACAAGAGACCCAGTACTTC.

The chain has TRBV19 and TRBJ1-5, with 9 positions matching TRBD1. The CDR3 length is 14 residues. J gave up 7 bases and V 10 bases, and 11 bases lay outside the gene matches. Germline V CDR1 and CDR2: LNHDA, SQIVND (reference sequence). The DNA for the CDR3 is TGTGCCACCGATCCCGGACAGGGGTTCCAGCCCCAGCATTTT. The encoded protein is CATDPGQGFQPQHF.

The V gene is TRBV2, the J gene TRBJ1-5; perhaps TRBD1 as D (5 bases). The CDR3 spans 15 residues. CDR1 is SNHLY and CDR2 is FYNNEI in the germline V gene. Trimming cost V 3 bases and J 6 bases, with 15 bases left between them. Here the CDR3 reads CASSDLEGVAQPQHF. The CDR3 bases are TGTGCCAGCAGTGATCTCGAAGGGGTGGCTCAGCCCCAGCATTTT.

The chain joins TRBV19 to TRBJ2-2; 9 nucleotides line up with TRBD1. The CDR3 is made up of 15 amino acids. The J segment lost 7 bases and the V segment lost 5 bases, leaving 8 bases of the junction unmatched. CDR1 is LNHDA, CDR2 SQIVND, per germline (reference sequence). CDR3 sequence: CASSLTGGIDGELFF. CDR3 nucleotides: TGTGCCAGTAGTTTAACAGGGGGCATTGACGGGGAGCTGTTTTTT.

Only a few counts were recorded for this clone. The CDR3: CASSLGQGLETQYF. The CDR3 DNA is TGCGCCAGCAGCTTAGGACAGGGGTTGGAGACCCAGTACTTC. V usage is TRBV5-1 and J usage is TRBJ2-5; the match to TRBD1 covers 9 bases. Germline loops: CDR1 SGHRS, CDR2 YFSETQ. The CDR3 spans 14 residues. V dropped 2 bases and J dropped 5; count of bases not matched to a gene: 4.

The genes are TRBV9 and TRBJ1-1; 9 bases map to TRBD1. The CDR3 contains 18 residues. The germline gives CDR1 SGDLS, CDR2 YYNGEE. V lost 4 bases to trimming and J lost 0 bases; unmatched junction nucleotides: 13. The CDR3 protein is CASSLRDRDALVNTEAFF. The CDR3 DNA reads TGTGCCAGCAGCCTCCGGGACAGGGACGCCCTAGTGAACACTGAAGCTTTCTTT.